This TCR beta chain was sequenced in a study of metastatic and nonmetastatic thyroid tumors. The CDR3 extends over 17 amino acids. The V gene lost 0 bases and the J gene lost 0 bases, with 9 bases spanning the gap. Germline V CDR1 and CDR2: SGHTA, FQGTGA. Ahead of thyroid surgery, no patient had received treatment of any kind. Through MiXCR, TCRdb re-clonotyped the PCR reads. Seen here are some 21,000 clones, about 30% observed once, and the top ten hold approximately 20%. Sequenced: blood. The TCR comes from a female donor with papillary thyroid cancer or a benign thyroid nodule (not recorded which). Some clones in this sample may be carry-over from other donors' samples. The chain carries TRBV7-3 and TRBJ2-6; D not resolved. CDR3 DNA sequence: TGTGCCAGCAGCTTAACTTACCGGAACTCTGGGGCCAACGTCCTGACTTTC. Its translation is CASSLTYRNSGANVLTF. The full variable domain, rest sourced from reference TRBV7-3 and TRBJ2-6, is GAGVSQTPSNKVTEKGKYVELRCDPISGHTALYWYRQSLGQGPEFLIYFQGTGAADDSGLPNDRFFAVRPEGSVSTLKIQRTERGDSAVYLCASSLTYRNSGANVLTFGAGSRLTVL.